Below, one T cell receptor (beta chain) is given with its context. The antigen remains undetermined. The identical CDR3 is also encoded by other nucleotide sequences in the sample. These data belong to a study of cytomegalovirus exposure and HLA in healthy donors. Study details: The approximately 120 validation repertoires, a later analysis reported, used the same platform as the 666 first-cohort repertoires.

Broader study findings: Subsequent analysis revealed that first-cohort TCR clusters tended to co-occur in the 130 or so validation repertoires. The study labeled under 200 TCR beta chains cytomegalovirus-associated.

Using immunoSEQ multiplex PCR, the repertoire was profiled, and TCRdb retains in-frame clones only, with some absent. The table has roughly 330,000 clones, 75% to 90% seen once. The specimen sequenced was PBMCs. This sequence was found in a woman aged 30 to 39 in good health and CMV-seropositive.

Written as DNA, the CDR3 is TGCGCCAGCAGCCAAGATCGAGGCTACGAGCAGTACTTC. Translation: CASSQDRGYEQYF. The chain recombines TRBV4-3 with TRBJ2-7; no firm D call. The CDR3 extends over 13 amino acids. Per the germline V gene, CDR1 is LGHNA and CDR2 is YSLEER. Between the trimmed V and J ends, which lost 0 bases and 3 bases, there was a span of 6 bases.